The text below deals with one TCR beta chain. This clonotype was counted between two and nine times. Its specific antigen is unknown. Per-base quality was not reported, and no clone a single base away is much larger than it. This entry comes from a study of response to subunit inactivated influenza vaccine (dated by TCRdb to between 2017 and 2018). For the study in its entirety: Deep quantitative T cell receptor repertoire profiling was used in the study to track responses to a trivalent subunit inactivated influenza vaccine. The paper's findings and limits, for the study overall: The authors proposed that each seasonal influenza vaccination may bring in only a limited number of new T cells.

The receptor library was made with RT-PCR. The sample was run on an Illumina HiSeq 2500. TCRdb took the public reads, trimmed them with fastp at Q25, ran MiXCR for clone calling and kept in-frame beta chains. Each CDR3 protein gets just one entry, which takes the most common genes and DNA from the rows behind it. Here the sample has 500,000 to 600,000 distinct CDR3 sequences; about 11% occur a single time. Of the sample, about 10% falls within the top ten clones. V is shortened by 3 bases, J by 2 bases, and the region joining them spans 8 bases. The CDR3 runs 14 residues from the cysteine to the phenylalanine. Only the CDR3 DNA stays, 42 bases, in frame from base 1. These data are also associated with another study on T cells expressing NK-cell markers. From that second study: The TCR beta cDNA libraries were made using 5'RACE template switching, a step that added both a universal primer site and unique molecular identifiers. Eight or nine donors provided sorted CD3+CD56+NKG2C+, CD3+CD56+NKG2C- and CD3+CD56-NKG2C+ T-cell subsets, whose TCR beta-chain repertoires were profiled. Among the eight sequenced donors, only one was HCMV-seronegative, while the other seven were HCMV-seropositive. In several experiments an anti-gammadeltaTCR antibody was added to restrict sorting to alphabetaTCR-expressing T cells. In roughly 6 donors, the dominant CD3+CD56+NKG2C+ clonotypes were among the top 10 CD8+ clonotypes and accounted for about 1.0-7.5% of CD8+ T cells. Those dominant clonotypes were again the most abundant among CD3+CD56-NKG2C+ cells in a handful of donors, at about 28.3-60.1%. Whether the expanded NKG2C-expressing T cell clones were specific for HCMV antigens was left unclear. The study sequenced eight donors, all healthy volunteers chosen at random: three men and five women. HCMV serostatus was determined by detecting HCMV-specific IgG in serum with a commercial ELISA kit. Ficoll density gradient centrifugation was used to isolate peripheral blood mononuclear cells from blood. Bulk peripheral blood T-cell repertoires were additionally sequenced from unsorted PBMC for a handful of donors. Synthesis of cDNA was primed from the TCR beta constant segment and was followed by two consecutive PCR amplification steps. Libraries were sequenced as 2 x 150 bp reads on Illumina HiSeq 2000/2500, MiSeq or NextSeq. MIGEC handled demultiplexing of the reads and grouping by UMI, while MiTCR was used to assemble and quantify clonotypes. To exclude erroneous sequences, only TCR cDNA sequences supported by at least two reads were retained. The tcR package was used for downstream repertoire analysis, and clonotypes were matched between fractions using CDR3 nucleotide sequence together with V segment. Antigen specificity was annotated against VDJdb with VDJmatch, allowing one amino acid substitution in CDR3.

The chain employs TRBV12-3 or TRBV12-4 and TRBJ2-1, with the D segment identity uncertain. This specimen was PBMCs from blood, taken on the day of vaccination. The TCR comes from a man aged 50 or older who received an inactivated influenza vaccine. Donor details come from another sample of the same person, matched by shared clones. The CDR3 region has the sequence CASSFGQTYNEQFF. The DNA sequence is as follows: TGTGCCAGCAGTTTTGGTCAGACCTACAATGAGCAGTTCTTC.